One sample yielded the 7 T cell receptor beta chains listed below, sequenced in a study of T cells after yellow fever vaccination. TCRdb reprocessed the 5' RACE reads via MiXCR and lists one record per CDR3 protein. The data contain some 350,000 distinct CDR3 sequences, about 9.5% of them singletons. This sample comprised PBMCs, obtained on the day of the first yellow fever vaccination. The receptors were gathered from a young man who received the YFV17D yellow fever vaccine.

This clonotype came up a few times. The chain combines TRBV29-1 with TRBJ2-1; D not certain. There are 13 residues in the CDR3. Trimming pared 7 bases from V and 2 bases from J, leaving 12 bases between. CDR1 SQVTM and CDR2 ANQGSEA come from the germline V gene. CDR3 sequence reads: CSDRSWAYNEQFF. The CDR3 bases are TGCAGCGACCGATCCTGGGCCTACAATGAGCAGTTCTTC.

This clonotype occurred many times. The J gene is TRBJ1-5, the V gene TRBV20-1, with a possible D match to TRBD1 (5 bases). This CDR3 is 13 amino acids long. V was trimmed by 6 bases and J by 6 bases, leaving 15 bases between them. Per germline, CDR1 DFQATT and CDR2 SNEGSKA (reference sequence). This CDR3 is CSARLGEGQPQHF. CDR3 coding DNA: TGCAGTGCCCGTTTGGGGGAGGGTCAGCCCCAGCATTTT.

The chain recombines TRBV5-1 with TRBJ1-2; D possibly corresponds to TRBD1 (5 bases). Germline V lookup: CDR1 SGHRS, CDR2 YFSETQ. This CDR3 comprises 18 residues. V gave up 0 bases and J gave up 1 base, with 19 bases separating them. The DNA of the CDR3 is TGCGCCAGCAGCTTGGAAGGGACGGCGACGTCTTTTAACTATGGCTACACCTTC. Amino acids: CASSLEGTATSFNYGYTF. Full variable domain (remainder filled in from reference TRBV5-1 and TRBJ1-2): KAGVTQTPRYLIKTRGQQVTLSCSPISGHRSVSWYQQTPGQGLQFLFEYFSETQRNKGNFPGRFSGRQFSNSRSEMNVSTLELGDSALYLCASSLEGTATSFNYGYTFGSGTRLTVV.

CDR3 protein: CASSGRLTLQEQFF. The CDR3 coding sequence is TGTGCCAGCAGTGGACGACTAACCCTACAAGAGCAGTTCTTC. The chain carries TRBV25-1 and TRBJ2-1; D may be TRBD2 (5 bases). This CDR3 has 14 residues. V gave up 4 bases and J gave up 10 bases, with 17 bases separating them. CDR1 is MGHDK and CDR2 is SYGVNS in the germline V gene.

This clonotype was seen only a few times. The J gene is TRBJ2-2, the V gene TRBV7-3; 8 nucleotides match TRBD2. The V and J ends lost 4 bases and 8 bases, in that order; junction bases with no gene match: 15. CDR1 is SGHTA and CDR2 is FQGTGA in the germline V gene. There are 17 residues in the CDR3. The CDR3 protein is CASSSSLIAGLPGELFF. Written as DNA, the CDR3 is TGTGCCAGCAGCTCCAGCTTGATAGCGGGGCTACCAGGGGAGCTGTTTTTT.

The rearrangement joins TRBV5-6 to TRBJ2-5; a weak D match, TRBD2 (5 bases). The germline V and J ends were trimmed by 6 bases and 1 base, with 10 bases remaining between them. CDR3 length: 13 residues. Germline V CDR1 and CDR2: SGHDT, YYEEEE. CDR3 in DNA: TGTGCCAGCACCCCCAGCGGCCAAGAGACCCAGTACTTC. It is translated as CASTPSGQETQYF.

This clonotype was picked up a small number of times. The chain links TRBV11-2 to TRBJ2-7, with 8 bases identical to TRBD1. Trimming cost V 3 bases and J 2 bases; bases outside gene matches: 3. Germline CDR1 is SGHAT and CDR2 is FQNNGV. The CDR3 totals 14 residues. The CDR3 sequence: CASSFGTGPYEQYF. CDR3 coding DNA: TGTGCCAGCAGCTTCGGGACAGGTCCCTACGAGCAGTACTTC.